The TCR beta chain under discussion was sequenced for a study of post-analysis software for immune sequencing data. Study results and caveats: Five TRBV segments were significantly more frequent in patients than in controls. TRBV5-6, TRBV5-1 and TRBV20-1 were among these segments. Multiple sclerosis patients showed significantly lower normalized Chao1 diversity than controls did.

With regard to this clonotype: Its specificity is not known.

Germline loops: CDR1 SQVTM, CDR2 ANQGSEA. The CDR3 sequence is 13 residues long. Unique molecular identifiers were carried by the TCR beta cDNA libraries. T cells numbering roughly 1 to 10 million yielded 500,000 to 550,000 cDNA molecules. TCRdb re-called the PCR reads through MiXCR, storing one row per CDR3 protein. Among about 800,000 distinct CDR3 sequences, roughly 27% were seen once, and the ten largest hold under 0.7%. Sequenced: blood. The sequence was obtained from a girl under 18 with multiple sclerosis. V and J are TRBV29-1 and TRBJ2-1; no reliable D call. Matching the DNA end better, TRBJ2-7 makes the J call doubtful. The CDR3, as DNA: TGCAGCGCCGGCGGCGGTTCCTACAATGAGCAGTACTTC. This gives the protein CSAGGGSYNEQYF.